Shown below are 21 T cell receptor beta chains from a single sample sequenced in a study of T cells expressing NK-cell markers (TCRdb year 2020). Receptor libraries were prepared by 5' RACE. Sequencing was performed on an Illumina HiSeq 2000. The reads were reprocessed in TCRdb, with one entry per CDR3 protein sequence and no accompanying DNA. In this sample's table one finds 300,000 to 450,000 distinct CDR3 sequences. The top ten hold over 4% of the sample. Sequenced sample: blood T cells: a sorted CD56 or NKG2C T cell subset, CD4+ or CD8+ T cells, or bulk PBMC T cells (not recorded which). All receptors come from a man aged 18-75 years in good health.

This CDR3 is CSVGTDTGELFF. The chain links TRBV29-1 to TRBJ2-2; the TRBD1 assignment by TCRdb is unverifiable without DNA. Germline V gives CDR1 SQVTM, CDR2 ANQGSEA. This CDR3 comprises 12 residues.

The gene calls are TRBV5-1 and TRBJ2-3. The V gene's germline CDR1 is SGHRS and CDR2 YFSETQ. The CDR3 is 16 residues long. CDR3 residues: CASSSDVQILTDTQYF.

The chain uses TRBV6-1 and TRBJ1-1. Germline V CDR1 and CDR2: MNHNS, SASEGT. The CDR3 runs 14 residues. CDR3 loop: CASSEVRGASEAFF.

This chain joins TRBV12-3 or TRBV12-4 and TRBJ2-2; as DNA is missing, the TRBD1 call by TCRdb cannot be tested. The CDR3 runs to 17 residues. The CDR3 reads CASSFSFGTGATGELFF.

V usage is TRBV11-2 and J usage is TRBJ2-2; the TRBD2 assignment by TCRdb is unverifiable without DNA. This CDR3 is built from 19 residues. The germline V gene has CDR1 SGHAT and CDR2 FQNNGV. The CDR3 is CASSLGVRLAGGFTGELFF.

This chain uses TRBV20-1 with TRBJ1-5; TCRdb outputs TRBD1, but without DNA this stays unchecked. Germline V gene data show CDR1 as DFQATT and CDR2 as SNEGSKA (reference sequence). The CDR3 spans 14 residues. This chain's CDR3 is CSVAQGGNNQPQHF.

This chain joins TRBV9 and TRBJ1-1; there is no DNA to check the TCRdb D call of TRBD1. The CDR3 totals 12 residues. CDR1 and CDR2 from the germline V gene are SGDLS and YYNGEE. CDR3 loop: CASGKGHLEAFF.

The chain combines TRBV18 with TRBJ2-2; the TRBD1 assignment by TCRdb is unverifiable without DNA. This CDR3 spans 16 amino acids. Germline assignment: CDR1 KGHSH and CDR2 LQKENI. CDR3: CASSPRTGGRTGELFF.

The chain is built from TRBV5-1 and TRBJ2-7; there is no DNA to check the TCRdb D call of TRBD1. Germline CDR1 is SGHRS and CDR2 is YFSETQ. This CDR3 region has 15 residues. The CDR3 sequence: CASSLGREVKDEQYF. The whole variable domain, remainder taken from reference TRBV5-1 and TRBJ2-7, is KAGVTQTPRYLIKTRGQQVTLSCSPISGHRSVSWYQQTPGQGLQFLFEYFSETQRNKGNFPGRFSGRQFSNSRSEMNVSTLELGDSALYLCASSLGREVKDEQYFGPGTRLTVT.

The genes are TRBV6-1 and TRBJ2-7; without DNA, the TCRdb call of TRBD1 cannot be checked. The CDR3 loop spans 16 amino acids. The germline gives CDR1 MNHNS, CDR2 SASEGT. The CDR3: CASRVLSGTGSYEQYF.

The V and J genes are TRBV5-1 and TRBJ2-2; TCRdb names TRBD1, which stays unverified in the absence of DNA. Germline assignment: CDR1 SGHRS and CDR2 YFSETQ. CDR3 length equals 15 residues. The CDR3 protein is CASSLQGLWTGELFF.

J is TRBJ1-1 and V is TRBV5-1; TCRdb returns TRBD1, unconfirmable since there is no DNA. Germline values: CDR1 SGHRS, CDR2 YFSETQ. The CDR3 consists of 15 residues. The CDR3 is CASSLDISGTAEAFF.

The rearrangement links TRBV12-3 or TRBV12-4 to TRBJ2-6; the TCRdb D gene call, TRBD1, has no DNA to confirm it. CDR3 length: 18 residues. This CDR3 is CASSSSPGTGTGANVLTF.

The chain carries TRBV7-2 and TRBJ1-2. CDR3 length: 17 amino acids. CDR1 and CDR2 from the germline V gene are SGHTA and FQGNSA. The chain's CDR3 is CASSLGFYSIANYGYTF.

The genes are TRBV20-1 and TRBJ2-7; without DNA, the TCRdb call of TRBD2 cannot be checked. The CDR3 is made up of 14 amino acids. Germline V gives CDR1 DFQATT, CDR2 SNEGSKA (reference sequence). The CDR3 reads CSAPSERGVYEQYF.

CDR3 in amino acids: CASSPRGAGGRSDTQYF. The genes are TRBV4-1 and TRBJ2-3; the D gene TCRdb calls, TRBD2, cannot be checked with no DNA. The CDR3 loop spans 17 amino acids. CDR1 MGHRA and CDR2 YSYEKL come from the germline V gene.

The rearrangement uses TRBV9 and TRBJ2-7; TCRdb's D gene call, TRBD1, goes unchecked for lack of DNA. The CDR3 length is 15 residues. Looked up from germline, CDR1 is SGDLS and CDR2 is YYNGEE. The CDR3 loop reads CASSPGTGGASEQYF. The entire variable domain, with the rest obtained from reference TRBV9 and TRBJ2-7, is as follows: DSGVTQTPKHLITATGQRVTLRCSPRSGDLSVYWYQQSLDQGLQFLIQYYNGEERAKGNILERFSAQQFPDLHSELNLSSLELGDSALYFCASSPGTGGASEQYFGPGTRLTVT.

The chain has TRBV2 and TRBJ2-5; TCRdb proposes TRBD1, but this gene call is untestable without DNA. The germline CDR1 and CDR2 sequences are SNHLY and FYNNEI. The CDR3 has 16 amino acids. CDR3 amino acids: CASSGDRVKYQETQYF. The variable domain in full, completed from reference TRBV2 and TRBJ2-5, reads EPEVTQTPSHQVTQMGQEVILRCVPISNHLYFYWYRQILGQKVEFLVSFYNNEISEKSEIFDDQFSVERPDGSNFTLKIRSTKLEDSAMYFCASSGDRVKYQETQYFGPGTRLLVL.

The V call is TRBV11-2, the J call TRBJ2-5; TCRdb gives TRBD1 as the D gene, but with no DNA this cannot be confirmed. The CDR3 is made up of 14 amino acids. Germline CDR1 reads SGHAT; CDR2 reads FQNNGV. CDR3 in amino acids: CASSSAQGRQTQYF.

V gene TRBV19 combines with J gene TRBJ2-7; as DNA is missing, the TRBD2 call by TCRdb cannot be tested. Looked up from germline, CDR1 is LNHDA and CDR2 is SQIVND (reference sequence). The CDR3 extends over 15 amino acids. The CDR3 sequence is CASSISFGESYEQYF. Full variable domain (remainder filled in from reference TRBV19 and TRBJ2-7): DGGITQSPKYLFRKEGQNVTLSCEQNLNHDAMYWYRQDPGQGLRLIYYSQIVNDFQKGDIAEGYSVSREKKESFPLTVTSAQKNPTAFYLCASSISFGESYEQYFGPGTRLTVT.

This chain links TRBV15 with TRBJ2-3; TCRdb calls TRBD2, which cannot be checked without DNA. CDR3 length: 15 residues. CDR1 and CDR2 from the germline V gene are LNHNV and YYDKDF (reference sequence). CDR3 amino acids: CATSRDGPAADTQYF.